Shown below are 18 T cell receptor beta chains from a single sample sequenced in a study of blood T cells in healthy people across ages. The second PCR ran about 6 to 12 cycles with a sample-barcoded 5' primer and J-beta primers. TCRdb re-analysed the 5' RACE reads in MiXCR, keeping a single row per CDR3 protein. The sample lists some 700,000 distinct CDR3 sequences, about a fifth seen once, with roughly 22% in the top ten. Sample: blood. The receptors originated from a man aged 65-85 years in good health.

CDR3 DNA: TGCGCCAGCAGCCAAGGACTAGCGGGAGCGGGCACCGGGGAGCTGTTTTTT. Amino acids: CASSQGLAGAGTGELFF. This chain joins TRBV4-1 and TRBJ2-2, with TRBD2 matching 12 bases. The CDR3 runs to 17 residues. CDR1 MGHRA and CDR2 YSYEKL come from the germline V gene. With 1 base clipped from V and 4 bases from J, the junction kept 4 bases outside the gene matches.

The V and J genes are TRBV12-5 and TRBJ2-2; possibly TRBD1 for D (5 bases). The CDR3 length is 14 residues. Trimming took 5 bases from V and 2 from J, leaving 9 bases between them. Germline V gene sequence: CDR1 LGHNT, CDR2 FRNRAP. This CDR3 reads CASGRDRNTGELFF. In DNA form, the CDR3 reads TGTGCTAGTGGTCGCGACAGAAACACCGGGGAGCTGTTTTTT.

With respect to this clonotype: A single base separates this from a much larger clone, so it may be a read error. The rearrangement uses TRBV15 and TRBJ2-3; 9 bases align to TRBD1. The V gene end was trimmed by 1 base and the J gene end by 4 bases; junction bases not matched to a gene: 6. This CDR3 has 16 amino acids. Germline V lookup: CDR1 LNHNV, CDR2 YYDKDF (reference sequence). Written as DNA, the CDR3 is TGTGCCACCAGCAGAGGAAACAGGGGGCGCCCAGATACGCAGTATTTT. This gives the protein CATSRGNRGRPDTQYF.

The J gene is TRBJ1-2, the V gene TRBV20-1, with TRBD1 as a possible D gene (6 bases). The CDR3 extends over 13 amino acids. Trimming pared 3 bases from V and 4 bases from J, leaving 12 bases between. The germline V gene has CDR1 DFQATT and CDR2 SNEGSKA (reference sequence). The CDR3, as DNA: TGCAGTGCTAGTAGACAGGACCCCTATGGCTACACCTTC. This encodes CSASRQDPYGYTF.

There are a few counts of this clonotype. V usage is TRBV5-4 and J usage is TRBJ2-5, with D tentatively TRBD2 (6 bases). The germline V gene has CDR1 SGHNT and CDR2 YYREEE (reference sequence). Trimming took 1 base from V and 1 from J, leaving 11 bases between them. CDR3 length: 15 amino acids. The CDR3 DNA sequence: TGTGCCAGCAGCTTGTCTGCGGGGACCCAAGAGACCCAGTACTTC. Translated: CASSLSAGTQETQYF. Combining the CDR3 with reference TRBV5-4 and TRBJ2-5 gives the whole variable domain ETGVTQSPTHLIKTRGQQVTLRCSSQSGHNTVSWYQQALGQGPQFIFQYYREEENGRGNFPPRFSGLQFPNYSSELNVNALELDDSALYLCASSLSAGTQETQYFGPGTRLLVL.

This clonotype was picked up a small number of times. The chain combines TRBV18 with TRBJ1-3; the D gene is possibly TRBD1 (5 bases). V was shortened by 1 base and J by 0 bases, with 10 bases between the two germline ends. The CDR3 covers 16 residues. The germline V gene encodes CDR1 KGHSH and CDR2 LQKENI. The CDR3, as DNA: TGTGCCAGCTCACCACGGGGCCCATACTCTGGAAACACCATATATTTT. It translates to CASSPRGPYSGNTIYF.

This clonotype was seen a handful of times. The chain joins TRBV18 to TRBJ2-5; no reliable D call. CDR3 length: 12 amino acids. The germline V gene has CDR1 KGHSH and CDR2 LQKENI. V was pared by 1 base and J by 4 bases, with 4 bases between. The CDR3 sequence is CASSPQIETQYF. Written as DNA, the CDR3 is TGTGCCAGCTCACCACAAATAGAGACCCAGTACTTC.

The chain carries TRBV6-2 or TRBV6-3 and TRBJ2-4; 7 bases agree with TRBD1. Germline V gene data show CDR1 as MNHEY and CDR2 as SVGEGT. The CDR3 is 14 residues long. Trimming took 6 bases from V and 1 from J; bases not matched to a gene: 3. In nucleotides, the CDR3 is TGTGCCAGCAGCAGGGGGTCGGCCAAAAACATTCAGTACTTC. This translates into CASSRGSAKNIQYF.

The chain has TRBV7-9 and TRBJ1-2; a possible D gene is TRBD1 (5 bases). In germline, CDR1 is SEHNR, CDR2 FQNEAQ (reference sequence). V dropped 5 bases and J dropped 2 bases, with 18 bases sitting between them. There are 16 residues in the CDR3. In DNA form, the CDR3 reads TGTGCCAGCAGCCCAGTAGGGTCGGGGCCGAACTATGGCTACACCTTC. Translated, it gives CASSPVGSGPNYGYTF.

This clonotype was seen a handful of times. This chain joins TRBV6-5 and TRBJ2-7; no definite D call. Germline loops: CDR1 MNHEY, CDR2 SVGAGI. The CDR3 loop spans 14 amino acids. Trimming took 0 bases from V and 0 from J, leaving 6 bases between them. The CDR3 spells CASSYSRNSYEQYF. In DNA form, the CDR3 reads TGTGCCAGCAGTTACTCTCGGAACTCCTACGAGCAGTACTTC.

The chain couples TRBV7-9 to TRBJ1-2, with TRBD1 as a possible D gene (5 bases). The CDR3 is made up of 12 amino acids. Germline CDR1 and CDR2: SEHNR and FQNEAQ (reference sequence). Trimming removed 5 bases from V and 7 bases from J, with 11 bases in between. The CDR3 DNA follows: TGTGCCAGCAGCCCCGCGAGGGGTGGCTACACCTTC. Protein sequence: CASSPARGGYTF.

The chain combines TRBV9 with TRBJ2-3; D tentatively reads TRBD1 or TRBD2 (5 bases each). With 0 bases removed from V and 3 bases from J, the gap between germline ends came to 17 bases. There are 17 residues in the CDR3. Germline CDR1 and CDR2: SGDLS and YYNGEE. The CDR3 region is CASSVGGAFKETDTQYF. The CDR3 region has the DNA TGTGCCAGCAGCGTAGGAGGGGCCTTTAAGGAAACAGATACGCAGTATTTT.

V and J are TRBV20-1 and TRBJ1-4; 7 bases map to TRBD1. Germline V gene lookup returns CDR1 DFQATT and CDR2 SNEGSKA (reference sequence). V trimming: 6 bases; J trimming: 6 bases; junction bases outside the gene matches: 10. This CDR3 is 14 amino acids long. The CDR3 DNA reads TGCAGTGCGCAAGACAGGGAGGCCTATGAAAAACTGTTTTTT. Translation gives CSAQDREAYEKLFF.

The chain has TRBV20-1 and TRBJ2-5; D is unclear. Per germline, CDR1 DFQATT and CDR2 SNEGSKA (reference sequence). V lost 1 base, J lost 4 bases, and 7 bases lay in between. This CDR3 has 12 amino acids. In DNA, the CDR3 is TGCAGTGCTAGAGCCCCAGGAGAGACCCAGTACTTC. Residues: CSARAPGETQYF.

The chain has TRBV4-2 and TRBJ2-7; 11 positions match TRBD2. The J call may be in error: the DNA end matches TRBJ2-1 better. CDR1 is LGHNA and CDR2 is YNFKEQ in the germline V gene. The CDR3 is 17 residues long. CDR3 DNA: TGTGCCAGCAGCCCCCAGGGGGGACTAGCGGTTAACAATGAGCAGTTCTTC. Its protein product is CASSPQGGLAVNNEQFF.

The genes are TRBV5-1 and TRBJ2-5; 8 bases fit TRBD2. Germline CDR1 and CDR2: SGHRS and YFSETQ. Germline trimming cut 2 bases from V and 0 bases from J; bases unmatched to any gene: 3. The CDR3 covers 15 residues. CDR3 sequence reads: CASSFQRGNQETQYF. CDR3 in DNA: TGCGCCAGCAGCTTTCAGCGGGGGAACCAAGAGACCCAGTACTTC.

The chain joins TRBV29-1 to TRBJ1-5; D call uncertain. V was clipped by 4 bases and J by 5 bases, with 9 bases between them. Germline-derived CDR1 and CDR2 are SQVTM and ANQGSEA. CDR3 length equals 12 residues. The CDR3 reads CSVGSGDQPQHF. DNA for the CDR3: TGCAGCGTTGGCAGCGGGGATCAGCCCCAGCATTTT.

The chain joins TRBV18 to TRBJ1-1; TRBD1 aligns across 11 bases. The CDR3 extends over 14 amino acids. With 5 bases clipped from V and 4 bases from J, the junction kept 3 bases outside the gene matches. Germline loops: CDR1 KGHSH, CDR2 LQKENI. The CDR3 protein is CASSAGQGVTEAFF. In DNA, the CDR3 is TGTGCCAGCTCAGCGGGACAGGGGGTCACTGAAGCTTTCTTT.